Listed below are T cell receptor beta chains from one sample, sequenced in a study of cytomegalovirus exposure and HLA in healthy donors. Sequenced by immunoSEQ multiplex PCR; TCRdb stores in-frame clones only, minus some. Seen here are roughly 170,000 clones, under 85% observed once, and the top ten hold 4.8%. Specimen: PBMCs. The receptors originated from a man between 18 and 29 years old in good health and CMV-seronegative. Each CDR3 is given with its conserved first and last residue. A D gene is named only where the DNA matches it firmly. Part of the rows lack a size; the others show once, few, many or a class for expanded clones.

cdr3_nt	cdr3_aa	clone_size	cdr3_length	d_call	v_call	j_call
TGCGCCAGCAGCTTGGAAGGGGCTAGGACCTTC	CASSLEGARTF	few	11	NA	TRBV5-1	TRBJ1-2
TGTGCCAGCTCACCAACCCCACAGGAACCCGAAGAAGCTTTCTTT	CASSPTPQEPEEAFF	NA	15	NA	TRBV18	TRBJ1-1
TGCAGCGCCAGTTCTGGGGCCAACGTCCTGACTTTC	CSASSGANVLTF	NA	12	NA	TRBV29-1	TRBJ2-6
TGTGCCAGCCGAAGGGACAGGGGGCACGGAGAGACCCAGTACTTC	CASRRDRGHGETQYF	NA	15	TRBD1	TRBV6-5	TRBJ2-5
TGTGCCAGCGGCTTAGGGGACAGGGTGGCTGGAAACACCATATATTTT	CASGLGDRVAGNTIYF	NA	16	TRBD1	TRBV9	TRBJ1-3
TGCGCCAGCAGCCAAGACAGGGCCTATTCACCCCTCCACTTT	CASSQDRAYSPLHF	NA	14	NA	TRBV4-3	TRBJ1-6
TGCGCCAGCAGCTTTGGGTGGGGCCTCATGAACACTGAAGCTTTCTTT	CASSFGWGLMNTEAFF	NA	16	NA	TRBV5-1	TRBJ1-1
TGTGCCAGCAGCTCGCCTATAGCGGCCCAAGAGACCCAGTACTTC	CASSSPIAAQETQYF	once	15	NA	TRBV7-2	TRBJ2-5
TGTGCCAGCAGCTCTCCGGGACAGGGGAGTTCACCCCTCCACTTT	CASSSPGQGSSPLHF	NA	15	TRBD1	TRBV5-4	TRBJ1-6
TGCAGCGGAGGAGGATCGTATGGCTACACCTTC	CSGGGSYGYTF	NA	11	NA	TRBV29-1	TRBJ1-2
TGTGCCAGCAGTGGGCAGGGGAACACTGAAGCTTTCTTT	CASSGQGNTEAFF	NA	13	NA	TRBV2	TRBJ1-1
TGTGCCAGCAGAATGGGGGGATCCACAGATACGCAGTATTTT	CASRMGGSTDTQYF	NA	14	NA	TRBV28	TRBJ2-3
TGTGCCAGCAGTCAAGGGGACGAGCAGTACTTC	CASSQGDEQYF	NA	11	NA	TRBV6-5	TRBJ2-7
TGCGCCAGCAGCTTTACAGAGGGCTTGTCTGGCTACACCTTC	CASSFTEGLSGYTF	NA	14	NA	TRBV5-1	TRBJ1-2
TGTGCCAGCAGCCAAGCAGCTCTTAGCGGTGAATTCACCTACGAGCAGTACTTC	CASSQAALSGEFTYEQYF	NA	18	NA	TRBV4-2	TRBJ2-7
TGTGCCAGCAGAACTATGGGGGGGATGACCGGGGGGACTGAAGCTTTCTTT	CASRTMGGMTGGTEAFF	NA	17	NA	TRBV27	TRBJ1-1
TGTGCCAGCAGTAGCCCGGGACAGGGGCATGAGGAGCAGTACTTC	CASSSPGQGHEEQYF	NA	15	TRBD1	TRBV28	TRBJ2-7
TGCGCCAGCAGCTTGGCCGGGACAGCAACTAATGAAAAACTGTTTTTT	CASSLAGTATNEKLFF	NA	16	TRBD1	TRBV5-1	TRBJ1-4
TGTGCCAGCAGCTTAGGGGGACCGGGACAGGGAGCTTATGGCTACACCTTC	CASSLGGPGQGAYGYTF	NA	17	TRBD1	TRBV11-3	TRBJ1-2
TGTGCCAGTAGTATAACAGGAGAGCTTTACAATGAGCAGTTCTTC	CASSITGELYNEQFF	few	15	NA	TRBV19	TRBJ2-1
TGTGCCAGCAGCTTACCTAGGGGCGAGCAGTACTTC	CASSLPRGEQYF	once	12	NA	TRBV7-2	TRBJ2-7
TGTGCCAGCAGCTCCGCCCTAGCGGTCTTCGACGGGGAGCTGTTTTTT	CASSSALAVFDGELFF	NA	16	TRBD2	TRBV7-9	TRBJ2-2
TGTGCCAGCAGCTTAGGACTAGCGGACTACAATGAGCAGTTCTTC	CASSLGLADYNEQFF	NA	15	TRBD2	TRBV5-4	TRBJ2-1
TGCGCCAGCAGCTTAGATAGACAGGCCAATTCACCCCTCCACTTT	CASSLDRQANSPLHF	NA	15	NA	TRBV7-6	TRBJ1-6
TGTTCCAGCAGCTTAGTTGTGGCAGGGGAGCAGTACTTC	CSSSLVVAGEQYF	once	13	NA	TRBV7-9	TRBJ2-7
TGCGCCAGCAGCGGACACAGCTCCTACGAGCAGTACTTC	CASSGHSSYEQYF	many	13	NA	TRBV4-1	TRBJ2-7
TGTGCCAGCTCCCTAAGGCTAGAAAATGAAAAACTGTTTTTT	CASSLRLENEKLFF	NA	14	NA	TRBV18	TRBJ1-4
TGTGCCAGCAGCCAGGGACAGCAAGAGACCCAGTACTTC	CASSQGQQETQYF	NA	13	TRBD1	TRBV11-2	TRBJ2-5
TGTGCCAGCAGCCCTTTCGCCAGTCTCCAAGAGACCCAGTACTTC	CASSPFASLQETQYF	NA	15	NA	TRBV11-2	TRBJ2-5
TGTGCCAGCAGCCCTGGGACTAGCGCGGTCTACGAGCAGTACTTC	CASSPGTSAVYEQYF	NA	15	TRBD2	TRBV5-4	TRBJ2-7
TGCGCCAGCACTAGTCTAGCGGGGCGCACAGATACGCAGTATTTT	CASTSLAGRTDTQYF	once	15	TRBD2	TRBV5-1	TRBJ2-3
TGCGCCAACTTACCCCCGGGACAGGGGCTAAACATTCAGTACTTC	CANLPPGQGLNIQYF	NA	15	TRBD1	TRBV10-2	TRBJ2-4
TGCAGCGTTGAGGGGCTGGGCCGGGAGAGATACAATGAGCAGTTCTTC	CSVEGLGRERYNEQFF	NA	16	NA	TRBV29-1	TRBJ2-1
TGTGCCAGCTCACTAACCAGGGTAGGAGAGACCCAGTACTTC	CASSLTRVGETQYF	NA	14	NA	TRBV18	TRBJ2-5
TGTGCCAGCAGCTCATGGGCAAGCCAAGAGACCCAGTACTTC	CASSSWASQETQYF	once	14	NA	TRBV11-1	TRBJ2-5
TGTGCCAGCAGACTCTCAGGGATAGGTGAAAAACTGTTTTTT	CASRLSGIGEKLFF	few	14	NA	TRBV7-9	TRBJ1-4
TGTGCCAGCTCAGGTACCAGGGCTGGGGCCAACGTCCTGACTTTC	CASSGTRAGANVLTF	NA	15	NA	TRBV28	TRBJ2-6
TGTGCCAGCAGTTACGCAGGGTTTCGGTCCTACGAGCAGTACTTC	CASSYAGFRSYEQYF	NA	15	NA	TRBV6-5	TRBJ2-7
TGTGCCAGCAGCCAAACATCCAACACTGAAGCTTTCTTT	CASSQTSNTEAFF	NA	13	NA	TRBV14	TRBJ1-1
TGCGCCAGCAGCTTGGGAGGCGGTACAGATACGCAGTATTTT	CASSLGGGTDTQYF	NA	14	NA	TRBV5-1	TRBJ2-3
TGTGCCAGCAGGCTCTTCCTCCGAGGCAATCAGCCCCAGCATTTT	CASRLFLRGNQPQHF	NA	15	NA	TRBV21-1	TRBJ1-5
TGTGCCAGCAGCCCGTTAGGAGGGAGGCTGCAAGAGACCCAGTACTTC	CASSPLGGRLQETQYF	NA	16	NA	TRBV7-9	TRBJ2-5
TGTGCCAGCAGTGGACTAGCGGGGGGGTTTCCAGAGACCCAGTACTTC	CASSGLAGGFPETQYF	NA	16	TRBD2	TRBV6-1	TRBJ2-5
TGTGCCAGCAGCCGAGGGGTAACAGGGCTGAACTATGGCTACACCTTC	CASSRGVTGLNYGYTF	NA	16	NA	TRBV5-6	TRBJ1-2
TGTGCCAGCAGCCCCCAGGACAGTTACGAGCAGTACTTC	CASSPQDSYEQYF	NA	13	NA	TRBV27	TRBJ2-7
TGTGCCAGCAGTTTAAAATGGGACAGGGGGGACACCATATATTTT	CASSLKWDRGDTIYF	NA	15	TRBD1	TRBV27	TRBJ1-3
TGTGCCAGCAGCTTAAGGCAGGGTATTTTCGGGGAGCTGTTTTTT	CASSLRQGIFGELFF	NA	15	NA	TRBV7-3	TRBJ2-2